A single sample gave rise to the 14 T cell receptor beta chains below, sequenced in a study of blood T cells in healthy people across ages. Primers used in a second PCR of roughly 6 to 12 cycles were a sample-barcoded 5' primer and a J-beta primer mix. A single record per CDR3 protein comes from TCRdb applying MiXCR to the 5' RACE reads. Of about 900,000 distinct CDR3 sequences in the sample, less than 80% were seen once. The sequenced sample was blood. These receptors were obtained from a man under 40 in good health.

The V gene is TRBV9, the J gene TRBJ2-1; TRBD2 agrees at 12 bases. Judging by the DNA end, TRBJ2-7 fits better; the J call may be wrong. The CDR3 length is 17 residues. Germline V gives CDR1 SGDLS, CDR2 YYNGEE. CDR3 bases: TGTGCCAGCAGCGTAGGTACTAGCGGGGGGCCCTCCTACGAGCAGTACTTC. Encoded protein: CASSVGTSGGPSYEQYF.

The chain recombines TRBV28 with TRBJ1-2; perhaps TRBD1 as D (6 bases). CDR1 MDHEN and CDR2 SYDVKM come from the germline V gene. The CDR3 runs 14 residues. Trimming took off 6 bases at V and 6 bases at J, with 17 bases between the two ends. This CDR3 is CASRQQPQGNGYTF. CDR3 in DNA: TGTGCCAGCAGACAACAACCTCAGGGGAATGGCTACACCTTC.

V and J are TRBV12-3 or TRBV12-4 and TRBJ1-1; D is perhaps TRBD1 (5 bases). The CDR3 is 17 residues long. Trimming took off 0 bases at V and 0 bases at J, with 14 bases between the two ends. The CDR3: CASSLATLRGLNTEAFF. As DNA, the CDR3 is TGTGCCAGCAGTTTAGCGACTCTACGGGGACTGAACACTGAAGCTTTCTTT.

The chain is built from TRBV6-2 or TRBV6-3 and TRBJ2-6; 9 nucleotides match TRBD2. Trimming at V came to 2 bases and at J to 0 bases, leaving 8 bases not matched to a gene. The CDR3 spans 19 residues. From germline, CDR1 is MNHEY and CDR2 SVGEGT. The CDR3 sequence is CASSYPSSGKTSGANVLTF. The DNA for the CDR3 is TGTGCCAGCAGTTACCCCTCTAGCGGGAAGACCTCTGGGGCCAACGTCCTGACTTTC.

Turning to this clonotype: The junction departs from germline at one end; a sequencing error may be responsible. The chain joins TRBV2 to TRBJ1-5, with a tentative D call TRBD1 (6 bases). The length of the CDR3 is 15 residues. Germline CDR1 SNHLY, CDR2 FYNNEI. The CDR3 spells CASSEGRTAVQPQHF. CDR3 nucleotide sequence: TGTGCCAGCAGCGAAGGGAGGACAGCCGTTCAGCCCCAGCATTTT.

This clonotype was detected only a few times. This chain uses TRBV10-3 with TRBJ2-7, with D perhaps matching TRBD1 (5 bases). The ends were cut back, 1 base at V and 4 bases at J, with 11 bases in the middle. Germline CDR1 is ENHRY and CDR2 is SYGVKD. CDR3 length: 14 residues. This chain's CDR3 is CAISEFGQDYEQYF. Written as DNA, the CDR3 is TGTGCCATCAGTGAGTTCGGACAAGATTACGAGCAGTACTTC.

CDR3 amino acids: CASSYPPSYEQYF. In nucleotides, the CDR3 is TGTGCCAGCAGTTACCCGCCCTCCTACGAGCAGTACTTC. The V and J genes are TRBV6-2 or TRBV6-3 and TRBJ2-7; no clear D gene. V lost 2 bases and J 0 bases, leaving 5 bases between the germline ends. The germline V gene encodes CDR1 MNHEY and CDR2 SVGEGT. The CDR3 sequence is 13 residues long.

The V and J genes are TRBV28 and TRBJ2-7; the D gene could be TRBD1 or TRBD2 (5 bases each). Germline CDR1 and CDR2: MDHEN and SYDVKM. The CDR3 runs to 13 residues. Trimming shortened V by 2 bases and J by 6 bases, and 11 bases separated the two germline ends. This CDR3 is CASSLVGVGEQYF. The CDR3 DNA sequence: TGTGCCAGCAGTTTAGTGGGGGTGGGCGAGCAGTACTTC.

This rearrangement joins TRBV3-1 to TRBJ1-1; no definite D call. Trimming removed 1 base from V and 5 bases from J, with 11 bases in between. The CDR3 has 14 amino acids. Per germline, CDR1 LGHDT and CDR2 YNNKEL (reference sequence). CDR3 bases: TGTGCCAGCAGCCAAGGTAGACATGGGACTGAAGCTTTCTTT. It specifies CASSQGRHGTEAFF.

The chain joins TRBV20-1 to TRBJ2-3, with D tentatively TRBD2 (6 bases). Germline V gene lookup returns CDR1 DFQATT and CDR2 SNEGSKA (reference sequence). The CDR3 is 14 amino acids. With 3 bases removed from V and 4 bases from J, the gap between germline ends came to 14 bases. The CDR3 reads CSASGPSEADTQYF. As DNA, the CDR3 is TGCAGTGCTAGTGGTCCTAGCGAGGCAGATACGCAGTATTTT.

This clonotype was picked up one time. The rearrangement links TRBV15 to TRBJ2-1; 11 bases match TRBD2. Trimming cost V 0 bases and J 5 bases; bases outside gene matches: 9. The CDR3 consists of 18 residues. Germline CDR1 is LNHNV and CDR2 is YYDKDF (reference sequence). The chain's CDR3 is CATSRDYSLAGGNNEQFF. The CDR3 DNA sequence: TGTGCCACCAGCAGAGATTATTCCCTAGCGGGGGGTAACAATGAGCAGTTCTTC. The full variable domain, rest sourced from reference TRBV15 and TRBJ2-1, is DAMVIQNPRYQVTQFGKPVTLSCSQTLNHNVMYWYQQKSSQAPKLLFHYYDKDFNNEADTPDNFQSRRPNTSFCFLDIRSPGLGDTAMYLCATSRDYSLAGGNNEQFFGPGTRLTVL.

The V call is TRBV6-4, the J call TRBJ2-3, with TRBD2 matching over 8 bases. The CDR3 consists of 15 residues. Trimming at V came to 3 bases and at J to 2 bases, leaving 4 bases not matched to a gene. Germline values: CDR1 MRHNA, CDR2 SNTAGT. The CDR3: CASSEGGGITDTQYF. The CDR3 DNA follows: TGTGCCAGCAGTGAAGGCGGGGGGATCACAGATACGCAGTATTTT.

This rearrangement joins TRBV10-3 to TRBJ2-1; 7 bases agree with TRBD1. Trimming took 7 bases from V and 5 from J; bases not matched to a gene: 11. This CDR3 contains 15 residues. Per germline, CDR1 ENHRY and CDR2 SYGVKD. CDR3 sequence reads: CAIKTSGTVDNEQFF. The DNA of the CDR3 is TGTGCCATCAAAACTTCCGGGACAGTCGACAATGAGCAGTTCTTC.

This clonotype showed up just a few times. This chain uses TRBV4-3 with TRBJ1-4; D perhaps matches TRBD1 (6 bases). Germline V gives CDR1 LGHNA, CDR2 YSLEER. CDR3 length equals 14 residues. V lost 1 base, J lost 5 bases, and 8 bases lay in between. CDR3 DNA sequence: TGCGCCAGCAGCCAAGGGACAGTCAATGAAAAACTGTTTTTT. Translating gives CASSQGTVNEKLFF.